The clone carrying this TCR beta chain was recorded a few times. The antigen remains unidentified. Oncomine TCR Beta short-read sequencing was applied to DNA from cultured CD4+ T cells. Once CD4+ T cells had been cultured, genomic DNA was extracted from them. MiXCR was run by TCRdb on the PCR reads, yielding one entry per CDR3 protein. The repertoire holds fewer than 20,000 distinct CDR3 sequences, with 54% as singletons. The treatment denotes: roughly 10-day PBMC culture with coronavirus spike peptide pools or control peptides (ViraFEST assay). This record comes from a study of vaccination and CD4 T cells after COVID-19. Across the study: After nasal swab PCR-confirmed SARS-CoV-2, roughly 9 convalescents had mild disease and one severe. Convalescent participants consisted of six males and four females, two being Hispanic. Study-wide results and caveats: Among those convalescent, a median 86.3% of reactive clones emerged solely post-vaccination.

Input material: CD4+ T cells from blood, cultured in vitro. This sequence originates from a human donor who had recovered from COVID-19.

CDR3 amino acids: CASSESGRGNIQYF. The CDR3 DNA sequence: TGTGCCAGCAGTGAATCGGGTAGGGGGAACATTCAGTACTTC. The chain couples TRBV25-1 to TRBJ2-4; tentative D call: TRBD1 (6 bases). The V and J ends lost 1 base and 7 bases respectively, with 11 bases between them. Per germline, CDR1 MGHDK and CDR2 SYGVNS. The CDR3 spans 14 residues.